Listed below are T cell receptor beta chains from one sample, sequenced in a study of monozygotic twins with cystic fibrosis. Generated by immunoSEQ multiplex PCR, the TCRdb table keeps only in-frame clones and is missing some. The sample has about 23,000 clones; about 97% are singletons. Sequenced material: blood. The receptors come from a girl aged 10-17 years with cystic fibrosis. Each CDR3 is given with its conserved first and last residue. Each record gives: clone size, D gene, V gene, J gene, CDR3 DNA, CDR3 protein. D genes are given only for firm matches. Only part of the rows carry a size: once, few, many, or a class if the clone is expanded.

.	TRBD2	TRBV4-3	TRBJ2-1	TGCGCCAGCAGCCAAGATGAAAATAGGTGGACTAGCCACGAGTGGGTGGGGAATGAGCAGTTCTTC	CASSQDENRWTSHEWVGNEQFF
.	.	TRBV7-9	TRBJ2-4	TGTGCCAGCAGCCCAACCGGACAGATCTTCCTAGCCAAAAACATTCAGTACTTC	CASSPTGQIFLAKNIQYF
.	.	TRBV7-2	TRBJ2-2	TGTGCCAGCAGCTCCGTCTTCGGGACGGACAACACCGGGGAGCTGTTTTTT	CASSSVFGTDNTGELFF
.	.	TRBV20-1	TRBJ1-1	TGCAGTGCTTTGGAAGACACTGAAGCTTTCTTT	CSALEDTEAFF
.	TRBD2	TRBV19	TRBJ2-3	TGTGCCAGTAGTATCGGACTAGCCGCGCTGGATACGCAGTATTTT	CASSIGLAALDTQYF
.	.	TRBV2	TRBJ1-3	TGTGCCAGCAGAATCGGGGGGGCTTCAGGAAACACCATATATTTT	CASRIGGASGNTIYF
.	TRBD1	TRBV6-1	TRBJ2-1	TGTGCCAGCATGGGACAGGGGGTGGCCTACAATGAGCAGTTCTTC	CASMGQGVAYNEQFF
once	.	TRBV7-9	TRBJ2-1	TGTGCCAGCAGCCGCCCCACGGGCAATGAGCAGTTCTTC	CASSRPTGNEQFF
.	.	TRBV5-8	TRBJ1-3	TGTGCCAGCAGCCTCAGTCCCCGCTCTGGAAACACCATATATTTT	CASSLSPRSGNTIYF
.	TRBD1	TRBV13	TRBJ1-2	TGTGCCAGCAGCTCGACAGGTCTGACAGGGACTTATGGCTACACCTTC	CASSSTGLTGTYGYTF
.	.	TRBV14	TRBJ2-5	TGTGCCAGCAGCCCCCGCACTTCGTGGTCACAAGAGACCCAGTACTTC	CASSPRTSWSQETQYF
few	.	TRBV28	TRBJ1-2	TGTGCCAGCAGTTTATCCCTCCGGGGCTACACCTTC	CASSLSLRGYTF
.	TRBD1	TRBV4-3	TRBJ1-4	TGCGCCAGCAGTGACAGGGAACTTGAAAAACTGTTTTTT	CASSDRELEKLFF
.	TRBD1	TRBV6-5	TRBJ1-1	TGTGCCAGCAGTAAGACAGGGGGCGGAGGGACTGAAGCTTTCTTT	CASSKTGGGGTEAFF
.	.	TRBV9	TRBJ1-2	TGTGCCAGCAGCGTCGGAAGGGACACACGCTATGGCTACACCTTC	CASSVGRDTRYGYTF
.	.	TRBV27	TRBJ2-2	TGTGCCAGCAGTTTATCGCTGAACACCGGGGAGCTGTTTTTT	CASSLSLNTGELFF
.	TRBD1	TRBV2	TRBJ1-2	TGTGCCAGCAGGGGGACAGAGGATGGCTACACCTTC	CASRGTEDGYTF
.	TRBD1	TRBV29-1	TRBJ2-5	TGCAGCGTTGACCTACAGGGGCGCCAAGAGACCCAGTACTTC	CSVDLQGRQETQYF
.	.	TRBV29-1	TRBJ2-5	TGCAGCGTTTGCGACGGCCAAGAGACCCAGTACTTC	CSVCDGQETQYF
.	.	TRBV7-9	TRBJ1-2	TGTGCCAGCAGCTTAGGCCCGATGATTGGAGGCTACACCTTC	CASSLGPMIGGYTF
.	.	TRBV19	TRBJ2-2	TGTGCCACCGGTCCCCGGACGTCAGGGGAGCTGTTTTTT	CATGPRTSGELFF
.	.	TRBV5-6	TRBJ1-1	TGTGCCAGCAGCTTTCGGGGGGCAGGGAACACTGAAGCTTTCTTT	CASSFRGAGNTEAFF
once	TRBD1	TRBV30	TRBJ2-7	TGTGCCTGGAGTCATACAGGGGGTTACTACGAGCAGTACTTC	CAWSHTGGYYEQYF
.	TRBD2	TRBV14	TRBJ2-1	TGTGCCAGCAGCCAGCCGGGACTAGCGGGAGCCAAGACTCGAAGCTCCTACAATGAGCAGTTCTTC	CASSQPGLAGAKTRSSYNEQFF
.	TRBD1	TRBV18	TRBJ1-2	TGTGCCAGCTCACCGGACAGGGAGGTGCCGATCTTC	CASSPDREVPIF
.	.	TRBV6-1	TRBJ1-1	TGTGCCAGCAGTGAAGGAGTGAACACTGAAGCTTTCTTT	CASSEGVNTEAFF
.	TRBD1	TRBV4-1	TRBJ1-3	TGCGCCAGCAGCCCAAGGACAGGGGCTGGAAACACCATATATTTT	CASSPRTGAGNTIYF
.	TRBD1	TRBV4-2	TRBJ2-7	TGTGCCAGCAGCCAAGATGACAGGGGGCTTAGTTCCTACGAGCAGTACTTC	CASSQDDRGLSSYEQYF
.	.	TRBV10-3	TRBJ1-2	TGTGCCATCAGTGAGTCTATAGGGTGGAACTATGGCTACACCTTC	CAISESIGWNYGYTF
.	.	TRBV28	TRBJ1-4	TGTGCCAGCAGTTTTACCCGTAGCTGGGGGGAAAAACTGTTTTTT	CASSFTRSWGEKLFF
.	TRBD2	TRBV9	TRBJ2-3	TGTGCCAGCAGCGCCCAACCGGGACTAGTCTCAGATACGCAGTATTTT	CASSAQPGLVSDTQYF
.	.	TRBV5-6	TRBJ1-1	TGTGCCAGCAGCGAGTGGGGCCGTGAAGCTTTCTTT	CASSEWGREAFF
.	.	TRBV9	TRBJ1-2	TGTGCCAGCAGCGTAGGACGGCTTAATGGCTACACCTTC	CASSVGRLNGYTF
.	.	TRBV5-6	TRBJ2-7	TGTGCCAGCTCGGTGCGGACTCTTTACGAGCAGTACTTC	CASSVRTLYEQYF
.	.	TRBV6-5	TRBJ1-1	TGTGCCAGCAGTCCTCTTACACCCGACACTGAAGCTTTCTTT	CASSPLTPDTEAFF
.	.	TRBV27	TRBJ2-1	TGTGCCAGCGGGAGGAGCTCCTACAATGAGCAGTTCTTC	CASGRSSYNEQFF
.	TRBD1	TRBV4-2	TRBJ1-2	TGTGCCAGCAGCGGGACAGGGAAGGTGGGTTATGGCTACACCTTC	CASSGTGKVGYGYTF